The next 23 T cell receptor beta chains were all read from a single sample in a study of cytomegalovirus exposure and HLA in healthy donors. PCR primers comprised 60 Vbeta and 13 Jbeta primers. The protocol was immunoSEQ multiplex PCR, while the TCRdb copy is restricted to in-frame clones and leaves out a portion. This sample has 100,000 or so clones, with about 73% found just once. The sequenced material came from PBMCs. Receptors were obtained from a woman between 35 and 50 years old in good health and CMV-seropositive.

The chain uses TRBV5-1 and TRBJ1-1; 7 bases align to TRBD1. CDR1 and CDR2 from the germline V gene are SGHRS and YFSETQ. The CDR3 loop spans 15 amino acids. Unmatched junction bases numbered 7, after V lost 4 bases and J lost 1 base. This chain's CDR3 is CASSTLQGTNTEAFF. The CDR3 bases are TGCGCCAGCAGCACTTTACAGGGGACGAACACTGAAGCTTTCTTT.

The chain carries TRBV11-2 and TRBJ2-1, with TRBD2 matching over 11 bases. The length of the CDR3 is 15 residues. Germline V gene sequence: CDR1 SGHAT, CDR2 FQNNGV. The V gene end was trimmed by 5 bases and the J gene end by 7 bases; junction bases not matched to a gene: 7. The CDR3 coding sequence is TGTGCCAGCAGCCTCGGGACTAGCGGAAATAATGAGCAGTTCTTC. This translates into CASSLGTSGNNEQFF.

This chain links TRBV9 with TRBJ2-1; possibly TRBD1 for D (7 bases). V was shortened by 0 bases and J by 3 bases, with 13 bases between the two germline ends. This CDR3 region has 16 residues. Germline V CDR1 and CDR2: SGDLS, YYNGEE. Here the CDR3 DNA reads TGTGCCAGCAGCGTAGAGGAGGGGGCCTACTACAATGAGCAGTTCTTC. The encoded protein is CASSVEEGAYYNEQFF. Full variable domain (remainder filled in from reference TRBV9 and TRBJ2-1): DSGVTQTPKHLITATGQRVTLRCSPRSGDLSVYWYQQSLDQGLQFLIQYYNGEERAKGNILERFSAQQFPDLHSELNLSSLELGDSALYFCASSVEEGAYYNEQFFGPGTRLTVL.

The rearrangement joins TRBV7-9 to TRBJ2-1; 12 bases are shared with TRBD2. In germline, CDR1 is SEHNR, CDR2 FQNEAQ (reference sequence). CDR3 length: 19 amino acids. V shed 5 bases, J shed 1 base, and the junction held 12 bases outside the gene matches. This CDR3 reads CASSPAGTSGLESYNEQFF. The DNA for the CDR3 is TGTGCCAGCAGCCCCGCCGGGACTAGCGGGCTTGAGTCCTACAATGAGCAGTTCTTC.

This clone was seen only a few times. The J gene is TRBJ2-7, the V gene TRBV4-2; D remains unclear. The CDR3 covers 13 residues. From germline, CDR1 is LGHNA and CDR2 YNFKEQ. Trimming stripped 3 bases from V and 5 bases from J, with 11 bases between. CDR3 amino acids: CASSHWPADEQYF. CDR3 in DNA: TGTGCCAGCAGCCACTGGCCGGCGGACGAGCAGTACTTC.

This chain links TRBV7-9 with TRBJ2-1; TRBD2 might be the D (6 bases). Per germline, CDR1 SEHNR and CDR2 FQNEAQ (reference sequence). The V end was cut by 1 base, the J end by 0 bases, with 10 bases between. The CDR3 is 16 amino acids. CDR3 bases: TGTGCCAGCAGCTTAGGCTCGGGACTCTCCTACAATGAGCAGTTCTTC. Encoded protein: CASSLGSGLSYNEQFF.

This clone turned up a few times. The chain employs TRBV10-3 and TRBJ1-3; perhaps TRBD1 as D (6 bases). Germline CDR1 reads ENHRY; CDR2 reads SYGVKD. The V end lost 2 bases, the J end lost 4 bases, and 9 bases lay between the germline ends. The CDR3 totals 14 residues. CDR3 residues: CAISETQGGNTIYF. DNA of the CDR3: TGTGCCATCAGTGAGACACAGGGAGGAAACACCATATATTTT.

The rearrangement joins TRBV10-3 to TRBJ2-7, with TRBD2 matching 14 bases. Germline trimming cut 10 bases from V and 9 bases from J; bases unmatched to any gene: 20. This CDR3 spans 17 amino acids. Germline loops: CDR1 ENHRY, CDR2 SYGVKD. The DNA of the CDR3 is TGTGCCACGGCCGAAACCAGACTAGCGGGAGGGCGGGGGGGGCAGTACTTC. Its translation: CATAETRLAGGRGGQYF.

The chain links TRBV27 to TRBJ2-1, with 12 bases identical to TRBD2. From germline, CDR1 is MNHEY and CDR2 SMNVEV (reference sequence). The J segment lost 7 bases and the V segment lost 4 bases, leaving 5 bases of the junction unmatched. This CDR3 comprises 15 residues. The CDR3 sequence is CASSYGLAGPNEQFF. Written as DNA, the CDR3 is TGTGCCAGCAGTTACGGACTAGCGGGACCTAATGAGCAGTTCTTC.

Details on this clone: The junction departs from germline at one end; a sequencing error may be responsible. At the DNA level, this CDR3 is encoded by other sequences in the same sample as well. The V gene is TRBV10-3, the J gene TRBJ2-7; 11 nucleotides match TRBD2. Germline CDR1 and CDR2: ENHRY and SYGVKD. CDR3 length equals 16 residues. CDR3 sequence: CAISEGTSGKPYEQYF. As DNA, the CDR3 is TGCGCCATCAGTGAGGGGACTAGCGGTAAGCCCTACGAGCAGTACTTC.

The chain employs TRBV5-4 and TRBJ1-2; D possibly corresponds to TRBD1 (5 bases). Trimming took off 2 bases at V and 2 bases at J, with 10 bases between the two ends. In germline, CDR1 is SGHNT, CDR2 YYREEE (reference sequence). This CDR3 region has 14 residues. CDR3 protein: CASSLPQGNYGYTF. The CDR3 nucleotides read TGTGCCAGCAGCTTACCCCAGGGAAACTATGGCTACACCTTC.

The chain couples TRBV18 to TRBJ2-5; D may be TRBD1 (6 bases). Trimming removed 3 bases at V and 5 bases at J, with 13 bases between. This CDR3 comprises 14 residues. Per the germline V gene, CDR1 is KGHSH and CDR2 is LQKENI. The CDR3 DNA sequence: TGTGCCAGCTCACCGGACAGCTCGCGGGAGACCCAGTACTTC. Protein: CASSPDSSRETQYF.

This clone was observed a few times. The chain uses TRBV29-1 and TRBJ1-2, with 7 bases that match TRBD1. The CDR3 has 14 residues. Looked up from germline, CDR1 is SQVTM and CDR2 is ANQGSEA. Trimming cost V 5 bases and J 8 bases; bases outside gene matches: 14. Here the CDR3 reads CSVITGVWTGGYTF. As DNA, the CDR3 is TGCAGCGTTATTACAGGGGTCTGGACGGGGGGCTACACCTTC.

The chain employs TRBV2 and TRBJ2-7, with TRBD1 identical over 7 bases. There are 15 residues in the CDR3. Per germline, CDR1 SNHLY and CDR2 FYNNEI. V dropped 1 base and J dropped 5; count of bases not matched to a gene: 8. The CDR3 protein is CASSEVDRVRDEQYF. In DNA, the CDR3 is TGTGCCAGCAGTGAAGTCGACAGGGTTCGGGACGAGCAGTACTTC.

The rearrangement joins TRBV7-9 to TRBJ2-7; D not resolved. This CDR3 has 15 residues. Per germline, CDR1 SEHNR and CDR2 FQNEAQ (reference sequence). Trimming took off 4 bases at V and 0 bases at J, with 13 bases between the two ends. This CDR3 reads CASSSPDSGSYEQYF. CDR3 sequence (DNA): TGTGCCAGCAGCTCCCCTGATTCCGGCTCCTACGAGCAGTACTTC.

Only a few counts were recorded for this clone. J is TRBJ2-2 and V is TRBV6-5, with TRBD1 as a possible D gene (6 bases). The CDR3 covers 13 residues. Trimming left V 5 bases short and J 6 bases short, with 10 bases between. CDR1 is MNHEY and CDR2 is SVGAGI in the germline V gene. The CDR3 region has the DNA TGTGCCAGCAGTAGGGACACCTCCGGGGAGCTGTTTTTT. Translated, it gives CASSRDTSGELFF.

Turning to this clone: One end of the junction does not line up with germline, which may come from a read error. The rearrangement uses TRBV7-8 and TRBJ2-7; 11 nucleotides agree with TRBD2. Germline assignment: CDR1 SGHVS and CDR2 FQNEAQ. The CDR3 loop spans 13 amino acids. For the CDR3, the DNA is TGTGCCAGCAGCCTAGCGGGAGGACTCGAGCAGTACTTC. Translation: CASSLAGGLEQYF.

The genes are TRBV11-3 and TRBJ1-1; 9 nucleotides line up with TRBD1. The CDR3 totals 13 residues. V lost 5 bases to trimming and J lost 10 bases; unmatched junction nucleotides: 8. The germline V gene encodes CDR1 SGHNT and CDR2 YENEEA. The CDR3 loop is CASSAHRGQTAFF. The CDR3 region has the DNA TGTGCCAGCAGCGCCCACAGGGGGCAAACAGCTTTCTTT.

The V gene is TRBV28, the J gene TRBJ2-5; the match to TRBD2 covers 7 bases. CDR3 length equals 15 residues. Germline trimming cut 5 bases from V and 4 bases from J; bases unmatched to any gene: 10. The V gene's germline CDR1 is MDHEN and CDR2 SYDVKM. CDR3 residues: CASSPEAGRGETQYF. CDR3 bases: TGTGCCAGCAGTCCGGAAGCGGGAAGGGGAGAGACCCAGTACTTC.

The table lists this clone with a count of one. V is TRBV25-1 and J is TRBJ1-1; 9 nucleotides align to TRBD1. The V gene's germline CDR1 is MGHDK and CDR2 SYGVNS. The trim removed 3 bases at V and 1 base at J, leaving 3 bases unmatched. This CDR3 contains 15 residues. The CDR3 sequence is CASSDRDRANTEAFF. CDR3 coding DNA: TGTGCCAGCAGTGATAGGGACAGGGCGAACACTGAAGCTTTCTTT.

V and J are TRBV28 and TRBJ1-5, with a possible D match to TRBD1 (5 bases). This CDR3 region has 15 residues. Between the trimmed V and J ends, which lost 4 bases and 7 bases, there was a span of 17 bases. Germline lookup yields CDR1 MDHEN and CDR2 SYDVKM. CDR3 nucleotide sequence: TGTGCCAGCAGTTCCTCGGGAGGGGCCCGCCAGCCCCAGCATTTT. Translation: CASSSSGGARQPQHF.

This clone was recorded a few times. For the CDR3, the DNA is TGTGCCAGCAGTTTGGGGAGTGGGAGAGGTAATGAGCAGTTCTTC. Its translation is CASSLGSGRGNEQFF. The gene calls are TRBV28 and TRBJ2-1; D is possibly TRBD2 (5 bases). The germline V and J ends were trimmed by 3 bases and 7 bases, with 16 bases remaining between them. Germline lookup yields CDR1 MDHEN and CDR2 SYDVKM. The CDR3 runs 15 residues. The whole variable domain, remainder taken from reference TRBV28 and TRBJ2-1, is DVKVTQSSRYLVKRTGEKVFLECVQDMDHENMFWYRQDPGLGLRLIYFSYDVKMKEKGDIPEGYSVSREKKERFSLILESASTNQTSMYLCASSLGSGRGNEQFFGPGTRLTVL.

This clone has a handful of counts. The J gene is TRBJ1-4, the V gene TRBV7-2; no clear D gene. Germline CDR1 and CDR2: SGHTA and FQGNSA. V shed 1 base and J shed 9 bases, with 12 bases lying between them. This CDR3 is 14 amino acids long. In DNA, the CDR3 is TGTGCCAGCAGCTTAGGCATGACTGTAAAAAAACTGTTTTTT. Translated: CASSLGMTVKKLFF. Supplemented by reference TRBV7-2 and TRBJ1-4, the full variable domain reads GAGVSQSPSNKVTEKGKDVELRCDPISGHTALYWYRQSLGQGLEFLIYFQGNSAPDKSGLPSDRFSAERTGGSVSTLTIQRTQQEDSAVYLCASSLGMTVKKLFFGSGTQLSVL.